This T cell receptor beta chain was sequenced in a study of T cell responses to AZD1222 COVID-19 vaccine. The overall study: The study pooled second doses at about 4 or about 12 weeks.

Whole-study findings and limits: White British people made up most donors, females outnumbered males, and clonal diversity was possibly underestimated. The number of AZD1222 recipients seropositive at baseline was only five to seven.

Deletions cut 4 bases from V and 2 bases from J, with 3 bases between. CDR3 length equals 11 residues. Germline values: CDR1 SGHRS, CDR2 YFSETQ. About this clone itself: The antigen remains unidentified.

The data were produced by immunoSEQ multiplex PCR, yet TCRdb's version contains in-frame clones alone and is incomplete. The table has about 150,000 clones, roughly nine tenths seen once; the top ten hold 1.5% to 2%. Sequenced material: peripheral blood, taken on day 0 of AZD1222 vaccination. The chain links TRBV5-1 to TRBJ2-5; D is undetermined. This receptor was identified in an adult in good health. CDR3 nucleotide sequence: TGCGCCAGCAGCGAACAAGAGACCCAGTACTTC. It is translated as CASSEQETQYF.